The rows below give T cell receptor beta chains drawn from one sample of a study of cytomegalovirus exposure and HLA in healthy donors. This table comes from immunoSEQ multiplex PCR, and its TCRdb copy is limited to in-frame clones, with some not included. This sample carries 95,000 to 110,000 clones, under 85% of them seen once, and the ten largest clones take about 4.3%. Sequenced: PBMCs. These receptors originate from a male donor in good health and CMV-seronegative. Each CDR3 is given with its conserved first and last residue. The D gene is left open where the match is weak. Size is stated for part of the rows, as once, few or many counts, or as a class when the clone is expanded.

D	size	V	J	CDR3	DNA
TRBD2	-	TRBV10-3	TRBJ2-7	CAILLAGGPVHEHEQYF	TGTGCCATACTCCTAGCGGGAGGTCCGGTACATGAGCACGAGCAGTACTTC
TRBD2	-	TRBV19	TRBJ2-2	CASTAREGYTGELFF	TGTGCCAGTACCGCGCGGGAGGGGTACACCGGGGAGCTGTTTTTT
TRBD1	-	TRBV5-1	TRBJ1-2	CASSLEGAAGYTF	TGCGCCAGCAGCTTAGAGGGGGCGGCGGGCTACACCTTC
-	-	TRBV5-4	TRBJ1-5	CASSLPGSNQPQHF	TGTGCCAGCAGCTTACCTGGGAGTAATCAGCCCCAGCATTTT
-	-	TRBV14	TRBJ2-7	CASSPTAETNYEQYF	TGTGCCAGCAGCCCCACGGCTGAAACGAACTACGAGCAGTACTTC
-	-	TRBV7-9	TRBJ1-1	CASTLDGANTEAFF	TGTGCCAGCACCCTCGATGGGGCGAACACTGAAGCTTTCTTT
-	-	TRBV6-5	TRBJ2-5	CASSPGGVETQYF	TGTGCCAGCAGTCCTGGGGGCGTCGAGACCCAGTACTTC
-	-	TRBV4-1	TRBJ1-5	CASSHPQGNQPQHF	TGCGCCAGCAGCCACCCACAGGGCAATCAGCCCCAGCATTTT
-	-	TRBV6-5	TRBJ2-7	CASSYSEGGEQYF	TGTGCCAGCAGTTACTCAGAGGGCGGCGAGCAGTACTTC
-	-	TRBV2	TRBJ1-1	CASIWGDNGEAFF	TGTGCCAGCATATGGGGCGACAACGGTGAAGCTTTCTTT
TRBD1	-	TRBV6-5	TRBJ1-3	CASSPRGPGNTIYF	TGTGCCAGCAGTCCGAGGGGGCCTGGAAACACCATATATTTT
-	-	TRBV27	TRBJ2-7	CASKGGLNEQYF	TGTGCCAGCAAGGGGGGGCTCAACGAGCAGTACTTC
-	medium-sized	TRBV6-5	TRBJ1-1	CASNIQGRLNTEAFF	TGTGCCAGCAATATTCAGGGAAGGTTGAACACTGAAGCTTTCTTT
TRBD2	few	TRBV5-1	TRBJ2-3	CASSSGTSGITDTQYF	TGCGCCAGCAGCTCCGGGACTAGCGGAATCACAGATACGCAGTATTTT
TRBD1	-	TRBV5-1	TRBJ1-1	CASRPDRDTEAFF	TGCGCCAGCAGGCCCGACAGGGACACTGAAGCTTTCTTT
-	-	TRBV29-1	TRBJ1-4	CSVEPAGAEEEKLFF	TGCAGCGTTGAACCGGCAGGGGCTGAAGAGGAAAAACTGTTTTTT
TRBD1	-	TRBV30	TRBJ2-7	CAWSRISTGPGIEQYF	TGTGCCTGGAGTAGAATATCGACAGGGCCCGGGATCGAGCAGTACTTC
-	-	TRBV6-5	TRBJ2-3	CASSPTAGSRDTQYF	TGTGCCAGCAGTCCAACGGCGGGATCCAGGGATACGCAGTATTTT
-	-	TRBV6-6	TRBJ2-1	CASETQGYGQFF	TGTGCCAGCGAAACGCAGGGGTACGGTCAGTTCTTC
-	-	TRBV7-2	TRBJ2-1	CASNRVASYNEQFF	TGTGCCAGCAATCGGGTGGCCTCCTACAATGAGCAGTTCTTC
TRBD2	-	TRBV4-1	TRBJ2-7	CASSRLAGGKGEQYF	TGCGCCAGCAGCCGCCTAGCGGGAGGCAAGGGCGAGCAGTACTTC
-	-	TRBV5-6	TRBJ2-2	CASSLQRPRTGELFF	TGTGCCAGCAGCTTGCAGCGGCCGCGCACCGGGGAGCTGTTTTTT
TRBD2	-	TRBV7-8	TRBJ2-7	CTSSSQRALAVTYEQYF	TGTACCAGCAGCTCCCAGAGGGCACTAGCGGTAACCTACGAGCAGTACTTC
-	once	TRBV27	TRBJ2-3	CASSLYREDTQYF	TGTGCCAGCAGTTTATACAGGGAAGATACGCAGTATTTT
-	-	TRBV25-1	TRBJ1-4	CASSGTANREKLFF	TGTGCCAGCAGTGGGACAGCGAATAGGGAAAAACTGTTTTTT
TRBD2	-	TRBV11-2	TRBJ2-3	CATGLATDTQYF	TGTGCCACTGGACTAGCGACAGATACGCAGTATTTT
-	-	TRBV18	TRBJ2-7	CASSSRLDEQYF	TGTGCCAGCTCATCCCGACTGGACGAGCAGTACTTC